The present T cell receptor (beta chain) was sequenced within a study of regulatory T cells in long-lasting Graves disease. Study background: The study counted Graves' disease as persistent given over 5 years of antithyroid drugs and positive TSH receptor antibodies. Study outcomes and limitations: In persistent patients, shared public clonotypes (2,741) outnumbered those in new patients (approximately 880). Persistent Graves' patients had lower TCR diversity than newly diagnosed ones. Owing to a sample size that was small, accuracy may have been reduced.

Time point described: persistent/refractory GD, antithyroid drugs over 5 years with positive TRAb. TCR sequences were obtained from RNA taken from PBMCs. This clonotype was observed a few times. Its antigen is currently unknown. Through Arm-PCR of CDR3 regions and iRepertoire HTBI primers, TCR beta libraries were built. One entry per CDR3 protein, called by TCRdb with MiXCR from the multiplex PCR reads. The sample includes hundreds of thousands of distinct CDR3 sequences, around 30% of them seen just once. J lost 9 bases, V lost 5 bases, and 12 bases had no gene match. CDR1 and CDR2 from the germline V gene are LGHDT and YNNKEL (reference sequence). The CDR3 loop spans 15 amino acids.

The chain is built from TRBV3-1 and TRBJ1-2, with 10 bases matching TRBD1. The source was peripheral blood mononuclear cells (PBMCs), collected when the disease was refractory, from a patient treated with antithyroid drugs. The source of this sequence is a female donor with Graves disease. CDR3 protein: CASSTRDRGSWRYTF. In DNA, the CDR3 is TGTGCCAGCAGCACCCGGGACAGGGGATCATGGCGCTACACCTTC.